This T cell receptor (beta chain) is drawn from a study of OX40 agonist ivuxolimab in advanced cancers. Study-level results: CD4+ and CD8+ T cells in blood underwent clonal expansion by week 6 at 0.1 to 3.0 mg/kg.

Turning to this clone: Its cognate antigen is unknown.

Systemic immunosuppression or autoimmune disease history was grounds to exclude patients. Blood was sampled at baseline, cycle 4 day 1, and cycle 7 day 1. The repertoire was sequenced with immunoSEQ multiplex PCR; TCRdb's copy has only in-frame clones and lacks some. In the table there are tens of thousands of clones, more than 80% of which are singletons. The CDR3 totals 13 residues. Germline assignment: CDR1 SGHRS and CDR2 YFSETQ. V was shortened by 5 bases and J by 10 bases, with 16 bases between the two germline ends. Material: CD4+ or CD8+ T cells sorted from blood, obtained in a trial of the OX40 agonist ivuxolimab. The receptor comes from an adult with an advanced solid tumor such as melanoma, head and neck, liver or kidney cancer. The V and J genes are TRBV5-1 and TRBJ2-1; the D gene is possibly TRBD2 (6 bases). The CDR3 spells CASRGGGRPEQFF. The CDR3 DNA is TGCGCCAGCAGGGGGGGAGGACGCCCCGAGCAGTTCTTC.